These 10 T cell receptor beta chains were sequenced from one sample in a study of blood T cell repertoires in COVID-19. Here immunoSEQ multiplex PCR was the method, and the copy in TCRdb shows in-frame clones only, minus some. The table has about half a million clones, 89% seen once. Sequenced input: peripheral blood. These receptors all come from a young man with COVID-19, enrolled during active disease.

The chain carries TRBV5-6 and TRBJ2-3; D not resolved. The germline V gene encodes CDR1 SGHDT and CDR2 YYEEEE. The CDR3 is 15 residues long. The V end lost 4 bases, the J end lost 2 bases, and 14 bases lay between the germline ends. In nucleotides, the CDR3 is TGTGCCAGCAGCCTCACGACTTTACCCACAGATACGCAGTATTTT. Translating gives CASSLTTLPTDTQYF.

The V call is TRBV7-9, the J call TRBJ1-4, with D maybe TRBD1 (5 bases). Germline V gives CDR1 SEHNR, CDR2 FQNEAQ (reference sequence). The CDR3 is 15 amino acids. Trimming left V 1 base short and J 2 bases short, with 8 bases between. The CDR3 region has the DNA TGTGCCAGCAGCTTAGATGGGGGGACTAATGAAAAACTGTTTTTT. Amino acid sequence: CASSLDGGTNEKLFF. Drawing the rest from reference TRBV7-9 and TRBJ1-4, the complete variable domain is DTGVSQNPRHKITKRGQNVTFRCDPISEHNRLYWYRQTLGQGPEFLTYFQNEAQLEKSRLLSDRFSAERPKGSFSTLEIQRTEQGDSAMYLCASSLDGGTNEKLFFGSGTQLSVL.

V is TRBV7-9 and J is TRBJ1-5, with no clear D. This CDR3 is 13 amino acids long. Trimming left V 1 base short and J 6 bases short, with 7 bases between. Per the germline V gene, CDR1 is SEHNR and CDR2 is FQNEAQ (reference sequence). In DNA, the CDR3 is TGTGCCAGCAGCTTAGATCGGGGTCAGCCCCAGCATTTT. It specifies CASSLDRGQPQHF.

V gene TRBV3-1 (or the pseudogene TRBV3-2) combines with J gene TRBJ1-2; a possible D gene is TRBD1 (5 bases). There are 13 residues in the CDR3. Per the germline V gene, CDR1 is LGHDT and CDR2 is YNNKEL (reference sequence). V dropped 4 bases and J dropped 3 bases, with 9 bases sitting between them. CDR3 nucleotides: TGTGCCAGCAGCCGGCGGGGGTACTATGGCTACACCTTC. It is translated as CASSRRGYYGYTF.

This rearrangement joins TRBV13 to TRBJ2-7; possible D gene TRBD2, 5 bases. Germline-derived CDR1 and CDR2 are PRHDT and FYEKMQ (reference sequence). The CDR3 runs 15 residues. V shed 1 base and J shed 5 bases, with 15 bases lying between them. CDR3 sequence reads: CASSLVFGKNNEQYF. CDR3 coding DNA: TGTGCCAGCAGCTTAGTCTTCGGGAAGAATAACGAGCAGTACTTC.

V and J are TRBV11-2 and TRBJ2-2; D is perhaps TRBD2 (7 bases). Per the germline V gene, CDR1 is SGHAT and CDR2 is FQNNGV. The CDR3 is 16 residues long. Trimming removed 6 bases from V and 6 bases from J, with 20 bases in between. In nucleotides, the CDR3 is TGTGCCAGCAGTTTTATCTTGAGGGGGGGCTCCGGGGAGCTGTTTTTT. Residues: CASSFILRGGSGELFF.

J is TRBJ1-5 and V is TRBV7-8; the D gene is possibly TRBD1 (5 bases). This CDR3 has 15 residues. From germline, CDR1 is SGHVS and CDR2 FQNEAQ. The V gene lost 0 bases and the J gene lost 3 bases, with 9 bases spanning the gap. The chain's CDR3 is CASSLAGGVNQPQHF. The CDR3 DNA is TGTGCCAGCAGCTTAGCGGGGGGGGTCAATCAGCCCCAGCATTTT. Full variable domain (rest looked up from reference TRBV7-8 and TRBJ1-5): GAGVSQSPRYKVAKRGQDVALRCDPISGHVSLFWYQQALGQGPEFLTYFQNEAQLDKSGLPSDRFFAERPEGSVSTLKIQRTQQEDSAVYLCASSLAGGVNQPQHFGDGTRLSIL.

The chain carries TRBV7-9 and TRBJ1-1; TRBD1 matches at 7 bases. CDR3 length: 13 residues. J was trimmed by 5 bases and V by 5 bases; bases with no gene match: 5. Germline assignment: CDR1 SEHNR and CDR2 FQNEAQ (reference sequence). The CDR3 here is CASSREQGTEAFF. The CDR3 coding sequence is TGTGCCAGCAGCCGGGAACAGGGGACTGAAGCTTTCTTT.

The gene calls are TRBV18 and TRBJ1-1; no definite D call. Germline V gene sequence: CDR1 KGHSH, CDR2 LQKENI. Trimming shortened V by 3 bases and J by 1 base, and 12 bases separated the two germline ends. CDR3 length equals 15 residues. In DNA form, the CDR3 reads TGTGCCAGCTCACCGTTGGGGAGTGAGAACACTGAAGCTTTCTTT. The encoded protein is CASSPLGSENTEAFF. Based on the CDR3 plus reference TRBV18 and TRBJ1-1, the full variable domain is NAGVMQNPRHLVRRRGQEARLRCSPMKGHSHVYWYRQLPEEGLKFMVYLQKENIIDESGMPKERFSAEFPKEGPSILRIQQVVRGDSAAYFCASSPLGSENTEAFFGQGTRLTVV.

The chain recombines TRBV19 with TRBJ1-5; 11 positions agree with TRBD1. Germline V lookup: CDR1 LNHDA, CDR2 SQIVND (reference sequence). The CDR3 is made up of 15 amino acids. V dropped 10 bases and J dropped 3; count of bases not matched to a gene: 8. The CDR3 DNA sequence: TGTGCCACTTCGGACAGGGGGCTTCTCAATCAGCCCCAGCATTTT. This gives the protein CATSDRGLLNQPQHF. Using reference TRBV19 and TRBJ1-5 for the parts outside the CDR3, the full variable domain is DGGITQSPKYLFRKEGQNVTLSCEQNLNHDAMYWYRQDPGQGLRLIYYSQIVNDFQKGDIAEGYSVSREKKESFPLTVTSAQKNPTAFYLCATSDRGLLNQPQHFGDGTRLSIL.